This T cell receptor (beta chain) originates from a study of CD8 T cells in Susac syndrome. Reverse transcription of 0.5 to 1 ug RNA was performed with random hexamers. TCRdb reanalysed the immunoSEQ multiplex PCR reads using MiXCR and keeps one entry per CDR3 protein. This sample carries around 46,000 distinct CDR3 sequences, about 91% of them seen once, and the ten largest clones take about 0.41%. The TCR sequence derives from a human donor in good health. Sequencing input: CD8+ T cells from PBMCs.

The CDR3, as DNA: TGCGCCAGCAGCTTGGGATCGGTTGAGCAGTTCTTC. This gives the protein CASSLGSVEQFF. The chain has TRBV5-1 and TRBJ2-1; D gene uncertain. Germline V CDR1 and CDR2: SGHRS, YFSETQ. Trimming removed 0 bases at V and 9 bases at J, with 7 bases between. The CDR3 runs 12 residues.